The 27 T cell receptor beta chains presented below share a single source sample, sequenced in a study of cytomegalovirus exposure and HLA in healthy donors. The PCR contained 60 Vbeta and 13 Jbeta primers. Assay: immunoSEQ multiplex PCR; the TCRdb copy retains only in-frame clones and omits some. The sample consists of 150,000 to 200,000 clones, around 87% of them appearing once. What was sequenced was PBMCs. The origin of the receptors is a boy aged 2 to 9 in good health and CMV-seronegative.

The V gene is TRBV6-5, the J gene TRBJ2-1, with 7 positions matching TRBD1. CDR3 length: 16 amino acids. Germline V gene lookup returns CDR1 MNHEY and CDR2 SVGAGI. The trim removed 2 bases at V and 4 bases at J, leaving 8 bases unmatched. CDR3 region: CASSYRTGQVYNEQFF. The DNA for the CDR3 is TGTGCCAGCAGTTACCGGACAGGACAGGTTTACAATGAGCAGTTCTTC.

The chain has TRBV7-3 and TRBJ2-7, with 7 bases identical to TRBD1. CDR1 and CDR2 from the germline V gene are SGHTA and FQGTGA. The junction had 9 bases not matched to a gene; V was cut back by 4 bases and J by 3 bases. The CDR3 totals 15 residues. CDR3 in DNA: TGTGCCAGCAGCTCCCAAGGGACAGTAGGCTACGAGCAGTACTTC. As protein: CASSSQGTVGYEQYF.

The gene calls are TRBV7-3 and TRBJ1-2; 8 bases map to TRBD1. The CDR3 extends over 16 amino acids. Losses at the gene ends were 0 bases for V and 8 bases for J; bases not matched to a gene: 11. In germline, CDR1 is SGHTA, CDR2 FQGTGA. The CDR3 spells CASSLTGQGATFGYTF. DNA of the CDR3: TGTGCCAGCAGCTTAACTGGCCAGGGGGCGACTTTCGGCTACACCTTC.

The chain has TRBV7-8 and TRBJ2-2, with 9 bases matching TRBD1. CDR3 length: 15 amino acids. Germline V lookup: CDR1 SGHVS, CDR2 FQNEAQ. V lost 8 bases, J lost 1 base, and 5 bases stayed unmatched. CDR3 nucleotide sequence: TGTGCCAGCCCGGGACAGGGACAGAACACCGGGGAGCTGTTTTTT. This gives the protein CASPGQGQNTGELFF.

This chain connects TRBV27 to TRBJ2-7; a weak D match, TRBD2 (6 bases). CDR1 MNHEY and CDR2 SMNVEV come from the germline V gene (reference sequence). CDR3 length equals 15 residues. With 0 bases removed from V and 6 bases from J, the gap between germline ends came to 15 bases. CDR3 protein: CASSLSRGELSEQYF. The CDR3 nucleotides are TGTGCCAGCAGTTTATCACGCGGGGAACTAAGCGAGCAGTACTTC.

The CDR3 loop is CASSLATSGGHEQYF. CDR3 DNA: TGTGCCAGCAGCTTAGCGACTAGCGGGGGCCACGAGCAGTACTTC. V is TRBV7-9 and J is TRBJ2-5; 12 bases align to TRBD2. Judging by the DNA end, TRBJ2-7 fits better; the J call may be wrong. Germline CDR1 and CDR2: SEHNR and FQNEAQ (reference sequence). The CDR3 has 15 residues.

V gene TRBV6-5 combines with J gene TRBJ1-4, with a weak D call TRBD1 (6 bases). The CDR3 contains 16 residues. V was clipped by 2 bases and J by 5 bases, with 15 bases between them. The V gene's germline CDR1 is MNHEY and CDR2 SVGAGI. The CDR3 DNA reads TGTGCCAGCAGTTACGGGGGACACATAAAGAATGAAAAACTGTTTTTT. Its translation: CASSYGGHIKNEKLFF.

The chain recombines TRBV18 with TRBJ2-3; 7 bases are a match to TRBD1. With V trimmed by 5 bases and J by 0 bases, 14 bases remained unmatched. The CDR3 covers 18 residues. From germline, CDR1 is KGHSH and CDR2 LQKENI. The CDR3 spells CASSYFVGQATSTDTQYF. The CDR3 DNA sequence: TGTGCCAGCTCATACTTTGTTGGACAGGCCACTAGCACAGATACGCAGTATTTT.

The V call is TRBV5-1, the J call TRBJ2-7; D remains unclear. The CDR3 extends over 14 amino acids. Trimming took 3 bases from V and 2 from J, leaving 12 bases between them. The germline CDR1 and CDR2 sequences are SGHRS and YFSETQ. The CDR3 reads CASSYDEVAYEQYF. Written as DNA, the CDR3 is TGCGCCAGCAGCTATGACGAGGTGGCCTACGAGCAGTACTTC.

The V gene is TRBV11-2, the J gene TRBJ1-2; D is possibly TRBD1 (6 bases). Trimming removed 7 bases from V and 4 bases from J, with 22 bases in between. CDR3 length equals 16 residues. Germline V lookup: CDR1 SGHAT, CDR2 FQNNGV. In DNA, the CDR3 is TGTGCCAGCACCCCGGCTGGGGGGGGGCGCCCCTATGGCTACACCTTC. Its protein product is CASTPAGGGRPYGYTF.

The rearrangement uses TRBV9 and TRBJ1-6; D ambiguous. Trimming left V 0 bases short and J 8 bases short, with 6 bases between. The V gene's germline CDR1 is SGDLS and CDR2 YYNGEE. The CDR3 contains 13 residues. The CDR3 nucleotides are TGTGCCAGCAGCGTAGGGGCACATTCACCCCTCCACTTT. It is translated as CASSVGAHSPLHF.

The chain uses TRBV6-6 and TRBJ1-1, with a possible D match to TRBD1 (5 bases). V was clipped by 6 bases and J by 0 bases, with 14 bases between them. From germline, CDR1 is MNHNY and CDR2 SVGAGI (reference sequence). This CDR3 has 15 amino acids. The CDR3 bases are TGTGCCAGCAGCCCCTGGGGCCCGATGAACACTGAAGCTTTCTTT. As protein: CASSPWGPMNTEAFF.

The J gene is TRBJ2-2, the V gene TRBV11-2; D is possibly TRBD1 (6 bases). The CDR3 is 14 residues long. Trimming shortened V by 4 bases and J by 5 bases, and 11 bases separated the two germline ends. The germline V gene has CDR1 SGHAT and CDR2 FQNNGV. The CDR3 DNA reads TGTGCCAGCAGCTCTGTCAGGGGAACCGGGGAGCTGTTTTTT. Its protein is CASSSVRGTGELFF. Looking up the rest from reference TRBV11-2 and TRBJ2-2 gives the full variable domain: EAGVAQSPRYKIIEKRQSVAFWCNPISGHATLYWYQQILGQGPKLLIQFQNNGVVDDSQLPKDRFSAERLKGVDSTLKIQPAKLEDSAVYLCASSSVRGTGELFFGEGSRLTVL.

This chain connects TRBV7-9 to TRBJ1-1, with D hard to call. V was trimmed by 5 bases and J by 1 base, leaving 8 bases between them. CDR1 and CDR2 (germline): SEHNR, FQNEAQ (reference sequence). The CDR3 runs 13 residues. The chain's CDR3 is CASSLTRNTEAFF. The CDR3, as DNA: TGTGCCAGCAGCCTCACGCGGAACACTGAAGCTTTCTTT.

This chain connects TRBV27 to TRBJ1-1; weak D call: TRBD1 (6 bases). The V and J ends lost 5 bases and 1 base respectively, with 11 bases between them. Germline assignment: CDR1 MNHEY and CDR2 SMNVEV (reference sequence). CDR3 length equals 14 residues. The DNA of the CDR3 is TGTGCCAGCAGTCCCTTAGGGGGGAACACTGAAGCTTTCTTT. Amino acid sequence: CASSPLGGNTEAFF.

The rearrangement links TRBV30 to TRBJ1-5; 9 nucleotides match TRBD1. With 2 bases clipped from V and 0 bases from J, the junction kept 8 bases outside the gene matches. The CDR3 covers 17 residues. In germline, CDR1 is GTSNPN, CDR2 SVGIG (reference sequence). The CDR3: CAWSRDRDHYSNQPQHF. The CDR3 DNA reads TGTGCCTGGAGTAGGGACAGGGACCACTATAGCAATCAGCCCCAGCATTTT.

The chain couples TRBV7-7 to TRBJ2-1; maybe TRBD1 (6 bases). Trimming removed 5 bases from V and 5 bases from J, with 10 bases in between. CDR1 is SSHAT, CDR2 FNYEAQ, per germline (reference sequence). This CDR3 is built from 13 residues. In DNA form, the CDR3 reads TGTGCCAGCAGCCGCGGACAGAACAATGAGCAGTTCTTC. Protein sequence: CASSRGQNNEQFF.

Comment on this clone: Its ends do not fully match the called genes, so a read error is possible. The chain employs TRBV5-4 and TRBJ1-1; D is uncertain. Germline V gene sequence: CDR1 SGHNT, CDR2 YYREEE (reference sequence). CDR3 length equals 12 residues. The CDR3 region is CASSLDVLMQEW. The CDR3 DNA sequence: TGTGCCAGCAGCTTGGATGTCTTGATGCAGGAATGG.

The chain couples TRBV19 to TRBJ2-7; 11 bases are shared with TRBD1. This CDR3 spans 16 amino acids. Germline V gene lookup returns CDR1 LNHDA and CDR2 SQIVND (reference sequence). V lost 6 bases and J lost 2; bases outside the gene matches: 9. The CDR3 is CASSPRDRGRTYEQYF. The CDR3 bases are TGTGCCAGTAGCCCAAGGGACAGGGGGAGAACCTACGAGCAGTACTTC.

The chain recombines TRBV6-1 with TRBJ2-7; no reliable D call. The CDR3 sequence is 14 residues long. V lost 1 base, J lost 4 bases, and 11 bases lay in between. The germline V gene has CDR1 MNHNS and CDR2 SASEGT. The CDR3: CASSEEGGQYEQYF. Written as DNA, the CDR3 is TGTGCCAGCAGTGAAGAAGGTGGGCAATACGAGCAGTACTTC.

The chain uses TRBV7-9 and TRBJ1-2; TRBD1 aligns across 8 bases. The junction had 14 bases not matched to a gene; V was cut back by 5 bases and J by 9 bases. Germline V gene lookup returns CDR1 SEHNR and CDR2 FQNEAQ (reference sequence). This CDR3 contains 15 residues. The CDR3 nucleotides are TGTGCCAGCAGCCCCGTAGGACAGGGCGGGACTCGCTACACCTTC. Translating gives CASSPVGQGGTRYTF. The full variable domain, in which reference TRBV7-9 and TRBJ1-2 provide the parts outside the CDR3, is DTGVSQNPRHKITKRGQNVTFRCDPISEHNRLYWYRQTLGQGPEFLTYFQNEAQLEKSRLLSDRFSAERPKGSFSTLEIQRTEQGDSAMYLCASSPVGQGGTRYTFGSGTRLTVV.

The sample holds one count of this clone. The chain couples TRBV2 to TRBJ1-1, with TRBD1 matching 8 bases. The junction had 13 bases not matched to a gene; V was cut back by 3 bases and J by 10 bases. The CDR3 spans 15 residues. CDR1 is SNHLY and CDR2 is FYNNEI in the germline V gene. Here the CDR3 DNA reads TGTGCCAGCAGTGAGACGTATAGGACAGGGCAAGGAGCTTTCTTT. It specifies CASSETYRTGQGAFF.

In its sample, this clone was seen a few times. The chain employs TRBV6-5 and TRBJ1-5, with 7 bases identical to TRBD1. Losses at the gene ends were 5 bases for V and 7 bases for J; bases not matched to a gene: 5. This CDR3 has 13 amino acids. The germline gives CDR1 MNHEY, CDR2 SVGAGI. CDR3 sequence reads: CASSQKTGQPQHF. The CDR3 DNA reads as TGTGCCAGCAGTCAAAAGACAGGGCAGCCCCAGCATTTT.

The CDR3 coding sequence is TGTGCCAGCAGCTTAGCGGGAGGGCCTTCAGATACGCAGTATTTT. Residues: CASSLAGGPSDTQYF. V usage is TRBV11-3 and J usage is TRBJ2-3; 8 nucleotides align to TRBD2. The germline gives CDR1 SGHNT, CDR2 YENEEA. J was trimmed by 4 bases and V by 1 base; bases with no gene match: 4. CDR3 length equals 15 residues.

This chain connects TRBV28 to TRBJ2-1, with TRBD2 identical over 8 bases. Germline CDR1 and CDR2: MDHEN and SYDVKM. V shed 6 bases and J 6 bases; nucleotides not matched to a gene: 7. The CDR3 sequence is 14 residues long. CDR3 DNA: TGTGCCAGCAGCTCGGGGGGGGAGAGCAATGAGCAGTTCTTC. Translation gives CASSSGGESNEQFF.

This chain links TRBV9 with TRBJ1-6; 7 bases match TRBD1. There are 15 residues in the CDR3. After removal of 0 bases from V and 9 bases from J, the junction contained 6 bases not matched to a gene. Germline assignment: CDR1 SGDLS and CDR2 YYNGEE. CDR3 loop: CASSVDPGQISPLHF. In DNA form, the CDR3 reads TGTGCCAGCAGCGTAGACCCGGGACAGATTTCACCCCTCCACTTT. Full variable domain (missing parts from reference TRBV9 and TRBJ1-6): DSGVTQTPKHLITATGQRVTLRCSPRSGDLSVYWYQQSLDQGLQFLIQYYNGEERAKGNILERFSAQQFPDLHSELNLSSLELGDSALYFCASSVDPGQISPLHFGNGTRLTVT.

The rearrangement uses TRBV18 and TRBJ2-4, with D possibly TRBD2 on 5 matching bases. The CDR3 totals 17 residues. V was trimmed by 2 bases and J by 2 bases, leaving 16 bases between them. CDR1 is KGHSH, CDR2 LQKENI, per germline. The CDR3 loop reads CASSPVPLGVTKNIQYF. Here the CDR3 DNA reads TGTGCCAGCTCACCAGTACCCTTGGGAGTTACCAAAAACATTCAGTACTTC.